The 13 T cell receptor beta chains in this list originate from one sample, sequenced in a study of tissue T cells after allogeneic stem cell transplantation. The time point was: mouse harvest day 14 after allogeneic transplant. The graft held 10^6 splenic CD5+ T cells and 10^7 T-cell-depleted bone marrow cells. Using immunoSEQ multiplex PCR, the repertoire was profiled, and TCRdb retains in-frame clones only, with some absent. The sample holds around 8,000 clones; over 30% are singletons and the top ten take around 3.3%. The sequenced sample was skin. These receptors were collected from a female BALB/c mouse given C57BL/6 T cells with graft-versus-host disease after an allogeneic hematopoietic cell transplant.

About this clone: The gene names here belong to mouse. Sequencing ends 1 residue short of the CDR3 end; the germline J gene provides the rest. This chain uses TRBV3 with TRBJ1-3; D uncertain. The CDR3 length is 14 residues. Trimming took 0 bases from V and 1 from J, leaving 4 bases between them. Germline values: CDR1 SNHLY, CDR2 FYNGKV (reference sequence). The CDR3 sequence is CASSLAGSGNTLYF. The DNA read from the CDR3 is TGTGCCAGCAGCTTAGCGGGGTCTGGAAATACGCTCTAT.

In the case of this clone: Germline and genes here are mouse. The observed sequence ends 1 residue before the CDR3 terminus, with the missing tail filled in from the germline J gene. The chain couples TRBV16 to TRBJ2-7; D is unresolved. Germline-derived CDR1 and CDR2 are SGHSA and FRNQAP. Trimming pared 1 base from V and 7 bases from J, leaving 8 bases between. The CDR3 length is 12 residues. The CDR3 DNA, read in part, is TGTGCAAGCAGCTTAGGGGGAGGGGAACAGTAC. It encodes CASSLGGGEQY. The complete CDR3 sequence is CASSLGGGEQYF.

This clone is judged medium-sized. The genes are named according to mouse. CDR3 residues: CASSQEGGGYAEQFF. The CDR3 bases that were read are TGTGCCAGCAGCCAAGAGGGTGGGGGCTATGCTGAGCAGTTC. The J gene is TRBJ2-1, the V gene TRBV2; possibly TRBD2 for D (6 bases). The CDR3 end lies 1 residue beyond the end of the read and is filled in from the germline J gene. This CDR3 has 15 amino acids. Trimming shortened V by 0 bases and J by 3 bases, and 9 bases separated the two germline ends. Germline V CDR1 and CDR2: LGHNA, YSYQKL.

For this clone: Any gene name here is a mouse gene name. CDR3 sequence: CASGDAQGGEVFF. The sequenced part of the CDR3 DNA is TGTGCCAGCGGTGATGCACAGGGGGGAGAAGTCTTC. The chain employs TRBV13-2 and TRBJ1-1; TRBD1 matches at 8 bases. The CDR3 extends 1 residue past the end of the read, so its final part is completed from the germline J gene. The CDR3 runs 13 residues. The V gene's germline CDR1 is NNHNN and CDR2 SYGAGS (reference sequence). J gave up 7 bases and V 0 bases, and 2 bases lay outside the gene matches.

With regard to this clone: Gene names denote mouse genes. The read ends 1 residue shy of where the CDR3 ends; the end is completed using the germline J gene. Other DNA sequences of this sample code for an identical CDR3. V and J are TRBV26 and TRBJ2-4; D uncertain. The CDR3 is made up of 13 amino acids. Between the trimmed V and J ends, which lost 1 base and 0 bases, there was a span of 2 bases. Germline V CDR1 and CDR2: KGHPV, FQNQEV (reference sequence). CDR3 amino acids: CASSLFSQNTLYF. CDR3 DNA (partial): TGTGCCAGCAGTCTGTTTAGTCAAAACACCTTGTAC.

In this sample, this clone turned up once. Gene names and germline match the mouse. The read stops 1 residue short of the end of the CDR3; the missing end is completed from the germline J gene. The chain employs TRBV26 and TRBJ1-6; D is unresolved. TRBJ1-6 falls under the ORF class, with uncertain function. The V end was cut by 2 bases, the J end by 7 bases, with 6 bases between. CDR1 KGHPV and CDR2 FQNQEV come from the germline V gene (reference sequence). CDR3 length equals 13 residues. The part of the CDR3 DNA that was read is TGTGCCAGCAGTCTGAGACAAAATTCGCCCCTCTAC. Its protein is CASSLRQNSPLY. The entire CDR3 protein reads CASSLRQNSPLYF.

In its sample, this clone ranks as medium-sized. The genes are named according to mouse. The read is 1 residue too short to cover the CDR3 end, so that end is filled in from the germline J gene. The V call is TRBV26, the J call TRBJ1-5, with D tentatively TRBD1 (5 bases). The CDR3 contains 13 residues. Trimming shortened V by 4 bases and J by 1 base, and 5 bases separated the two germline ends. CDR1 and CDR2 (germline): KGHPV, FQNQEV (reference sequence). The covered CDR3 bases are TGTGCCAGCAGTCGGGACAACAACCAGGCTCCGCTT. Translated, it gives CASSRDNNQAPL. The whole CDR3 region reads CASSRDNNQAPLF.

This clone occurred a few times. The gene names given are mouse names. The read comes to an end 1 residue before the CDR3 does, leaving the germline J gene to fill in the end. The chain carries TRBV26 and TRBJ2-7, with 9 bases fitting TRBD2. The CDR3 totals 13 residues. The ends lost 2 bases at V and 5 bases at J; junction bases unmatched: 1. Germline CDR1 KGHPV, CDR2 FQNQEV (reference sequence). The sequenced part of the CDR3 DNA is TGTGCCAGCAGTCTGGACTGGGGGAATGAACAGTAC. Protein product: CASSLDWGNEQY. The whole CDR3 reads CASSLDWGNEQYF. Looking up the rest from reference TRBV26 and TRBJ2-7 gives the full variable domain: NSKVIQTPRYLVKGQGQKAKMRCIPEKGHPVVFWYQQNKNNEFKFLINFQNQEVLQQIDMTEKRFSAECPSNSPCSLEIQSSEAGDSALYLCASSLDWGNEQYFGPGTRLTVL.

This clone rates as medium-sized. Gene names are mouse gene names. The CDR3 here is CASSEVSGNTLYF. The part of the CDR3 DNA that was read is TGTGCCAGCAGTGAGGTTTCTGGAAATACGCTCTAT. The gene calls are TRBV13-1 and TRBJ1-3; no clear D gene. The CDR3 goes on 1 residue after the read ends, and that part is filled in from the germline J gene. Germline loops: CDR1 NSHNY, CDR2 SYGAGN. V lost 2 bases to trimming and J lost 0 bases, with 3 bases between them. The length of the CDR3 is 13 residues.

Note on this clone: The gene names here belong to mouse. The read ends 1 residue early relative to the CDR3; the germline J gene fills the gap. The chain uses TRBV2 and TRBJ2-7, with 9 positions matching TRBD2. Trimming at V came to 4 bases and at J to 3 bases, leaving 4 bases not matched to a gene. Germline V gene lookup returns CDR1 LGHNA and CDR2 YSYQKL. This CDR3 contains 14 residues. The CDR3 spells CASSPPGLGYEQYF. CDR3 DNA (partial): TGTGCCAGCAGCCCCCCGGGACTGGGCTATGAACAGTAC.

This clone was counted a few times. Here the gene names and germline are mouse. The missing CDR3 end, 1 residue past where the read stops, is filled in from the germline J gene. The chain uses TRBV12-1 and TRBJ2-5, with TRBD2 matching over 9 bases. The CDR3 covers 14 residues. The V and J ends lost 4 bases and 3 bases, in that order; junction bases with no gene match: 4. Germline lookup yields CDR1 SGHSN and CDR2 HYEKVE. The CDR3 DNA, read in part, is TGTGCCAGCTCCCCGGGACTGGGACAAGACACCCAGTAC. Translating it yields CASSPGLGQDTQY. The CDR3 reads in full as CASSPGLGQDTQYF.

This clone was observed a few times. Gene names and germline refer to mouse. CDR3 DNA, as far as it was read: TGTGCCAGCAGTCTGGAGGGAATACAGTAC. Translating gives CASSLEGIQY. In full, the CDR3 reads CASSLEGIQYF. This chain uses TRBV26 with TRBJ2-7; D not resolved. The read terminates 1 residue before the CDR3 end, so the remaining end is supplied by the germline J gene. The length of the CDR3 is 11 residues. V was pared by 2 bases and J by 9 bases, with 8 bases between. CDR1 KGHPV and CDR2 FQNQEV come from the germline V gene (reference sequence).

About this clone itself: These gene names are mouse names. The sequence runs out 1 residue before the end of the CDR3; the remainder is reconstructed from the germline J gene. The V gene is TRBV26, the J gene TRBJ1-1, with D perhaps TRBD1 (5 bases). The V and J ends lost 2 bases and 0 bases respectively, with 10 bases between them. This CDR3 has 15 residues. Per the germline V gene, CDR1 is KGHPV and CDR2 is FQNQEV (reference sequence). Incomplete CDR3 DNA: TGTGCCAGCAGTCTGCCAGGGCATGCAAACACAGAAGTCTTC. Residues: CASSLPGHANTEVF. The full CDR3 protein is CASSLPGHANTEVFF.